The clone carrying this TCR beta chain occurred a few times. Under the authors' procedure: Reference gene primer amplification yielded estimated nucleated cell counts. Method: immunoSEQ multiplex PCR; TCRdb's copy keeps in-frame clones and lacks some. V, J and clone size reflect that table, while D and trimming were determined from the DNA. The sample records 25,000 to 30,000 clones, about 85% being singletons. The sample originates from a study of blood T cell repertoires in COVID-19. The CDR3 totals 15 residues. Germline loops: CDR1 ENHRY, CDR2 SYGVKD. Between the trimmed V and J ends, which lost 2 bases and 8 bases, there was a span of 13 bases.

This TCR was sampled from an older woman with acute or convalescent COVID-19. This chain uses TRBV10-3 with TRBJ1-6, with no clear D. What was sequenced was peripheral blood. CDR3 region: CAISEGRWEDSPLHF. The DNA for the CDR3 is TGTGCCATCAGTGAGGGGAGGTGGGAGGATTCACCCCTCCACTTT.